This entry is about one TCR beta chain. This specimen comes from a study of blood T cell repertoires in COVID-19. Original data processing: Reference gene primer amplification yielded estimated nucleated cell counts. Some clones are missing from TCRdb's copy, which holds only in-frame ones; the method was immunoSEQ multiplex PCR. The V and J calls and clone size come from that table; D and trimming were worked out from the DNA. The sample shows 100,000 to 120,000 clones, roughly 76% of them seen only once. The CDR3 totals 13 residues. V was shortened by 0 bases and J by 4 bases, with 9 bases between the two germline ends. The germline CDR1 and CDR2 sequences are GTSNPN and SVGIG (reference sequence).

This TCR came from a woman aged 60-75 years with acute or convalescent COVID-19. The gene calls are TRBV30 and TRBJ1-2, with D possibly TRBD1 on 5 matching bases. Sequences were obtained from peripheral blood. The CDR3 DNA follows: TGTGCCTGGAGTGTACCCGGGGGCTATGGCTACACCTTC. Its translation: CAWSVPGGYGYTF.